This T cell receptor (beta chain) was retrieved from a study of T cell responses to AZD1222 COVID-19 vaccine. Study-wide context: The study pooled second doses at about 4 or about 12 weeks.

Sequencing used immunoSEQ multiplex PCR; TCRdb keeps in-frame clones, though not all of them. The sample yields about 100,000 clones, 70% to 90% seen once. The germline V gene encodes CDR1 LNHNV and CDR2 YYDKDF (reference sequence). This CDR3 has 11 residues. The ends were cut back, 3 bases at V and 4 bases at J, with 2 bases in the middle. General study results and limits: Seropositivity was recorded at baseline in only a handful of AZD1222 recipients. There were mostly white British donors and more females than males, and clonal diversity was possibly underestimated.

Worth noting for this clone: The antigen is undetermined.

Specimen: peripheral blood, collected on day 0 of AZD1222 vaccination. The sequence was collected from an adult in good health. This chain connects TRBV15 to TRBJ2-3, with unresolved D. The CDR3 sequence is CATSRSDTQYF. Here the CDR3 DNA reads TGTGCCACCAGCAGGTCAGATACGCAGTATTTT.